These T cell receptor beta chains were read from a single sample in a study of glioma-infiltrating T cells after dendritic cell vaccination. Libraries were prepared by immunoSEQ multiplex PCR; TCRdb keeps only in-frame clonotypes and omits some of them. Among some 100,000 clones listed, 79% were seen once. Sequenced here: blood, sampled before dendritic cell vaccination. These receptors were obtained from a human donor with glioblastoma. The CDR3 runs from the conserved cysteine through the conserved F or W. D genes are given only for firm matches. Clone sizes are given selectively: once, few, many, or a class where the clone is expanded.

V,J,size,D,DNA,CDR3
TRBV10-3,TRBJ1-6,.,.,TGTGCCATCAGTGACGCGGATTATAATTCACCCCTCCACTTT,CAISDADYNSPLHF
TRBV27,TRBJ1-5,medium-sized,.,TGTGCCAGCAGTTTTTACGGAGGAGATCAGCCCCAGCATTTT,CASSFYGGDQPQHF
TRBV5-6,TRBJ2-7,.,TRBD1,TGTGCCAGCAGCTTGGGTGGGACAGGGGGCTACGAGCAGTACTTC,CASSLGGTGGYEQYF
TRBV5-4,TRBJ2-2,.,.,TGTGCCAGCAGCGCAGTCACGGGACTGATAACCGGGGAGCTGTTTTTT,CASSAVTGLITGELFF
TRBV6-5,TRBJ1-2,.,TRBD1,TGTGCCAGCGGGTTGGGACAGCACTATGGCTACACCTTC,CASGLGQHYGYTF
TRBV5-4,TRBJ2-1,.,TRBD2,TGTGCCAGCAGCCCCGGGGGGGCCTCCGACAATGAGCAGTTCTTC,CASSPGGASDNEQFF
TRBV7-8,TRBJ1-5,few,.,TGTGCCAGCAGCTTAATTCAGGGGCAGCGTGGACAGCCCCAGCATTTT,CASSLIQGQRGQPQHF
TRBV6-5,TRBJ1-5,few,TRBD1,TGTGCCAGCACCGATAGCAGGGGGGGCAATCAGCCCCAGCATTTT,CASTDSRGGNQPQHF
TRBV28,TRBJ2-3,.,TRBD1,TGTGCCAGCACCGTGGGAGGGACAGGGGGGCAGTATTTT,CASTVGGTGGQYF
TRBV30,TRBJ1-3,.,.,TGTGCCTGGAGGGACTCCTCTGGAAACACCATATATTTT,CAWRDSSGNTIYF
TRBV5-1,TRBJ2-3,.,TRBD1,TGCGCCAGCAATACAGGGGAATACACAGATACGCAGTATTTT,CASNTGEYTDTQYF
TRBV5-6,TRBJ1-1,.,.,TGTGCCAGCAGCTTTACCGGGGGGACTGAAGCTTTCTTT,CASSFTGGTEAFF
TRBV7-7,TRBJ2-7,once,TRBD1,TGTGCTAGCAGCCGCGACAGGGGGCACGAGCAGTACTTC,CASSRDRGHEQYF
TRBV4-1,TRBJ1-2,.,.,TGCGCCAGCAGCCAAGATCGAGGGGGCTACACCTTC,CASSQDRGGYTF
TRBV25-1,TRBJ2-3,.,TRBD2,TGTGCCAGCAGTCCAATAGCGGGGCCCACAGATACGCAGTATTTT,CASSPIAGPTDTQYF
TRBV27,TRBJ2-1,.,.,TGTGCCGGGCGGGACAGGGTGGCCCGGGAGGGCCGAAATGAGCAGTTCTTC,CAGRDRVAREGRNEQFF
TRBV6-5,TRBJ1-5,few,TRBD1,TGTGCCAGCAGACCCGGGACAGCCCGGCTCCCCCAGCATTTT,CASRPGTARLPQHF
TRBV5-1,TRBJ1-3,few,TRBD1,TGCGCCAGCAGCTTGGCAGGGGGCTCTGGAAACACCATATATTTT,CASSLAGGSGNTIYF
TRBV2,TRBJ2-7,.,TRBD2,TGTGCCAGCAGTGAGGAATCTTTAAGACTAGCGAGTGAGCAGTACTTC,CASSEESLRLASEQYF
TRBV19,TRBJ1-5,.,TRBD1,TGTGCCAGTAGCCGGGACAGGGGATGGCAGCCCCAGCATTTT,CASSRDRGWQPQHF
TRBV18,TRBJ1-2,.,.,TGTGCCAGCTCACCAGGGGCGGAGAACTATGGCTACACCTTC,CASSPGAENYGYTF
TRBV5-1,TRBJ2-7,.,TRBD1,TGCGCCAGCAGACCCGACAGGGTCCACGAGCAGTACTTC,CASRPDRVHEQYF
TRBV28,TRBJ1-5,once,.,TGTGCCAGCAGTTTAATAGCCGATCAGCCCCAGCATTTT,CASSLIADQPQHF
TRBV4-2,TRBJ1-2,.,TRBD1,TGTGCCAGCAGCCAAGATGGACAGGGCCCAGGGTACACCTTC,CASSQDGQGPGYTF
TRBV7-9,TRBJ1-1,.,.,TGTGCCAGCAGCTCCTGGGGTGGGGGCCCGGGCACTGAAGCTTTCTTT,CASSSWGGGPGTEAFF
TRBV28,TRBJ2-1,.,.,TGTGCCAGCAGTTCCTTGACAGCGACTGGTTACAATGAGCAGTTCTTC,CASSSLTATGYNEQFF
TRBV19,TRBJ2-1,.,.,TGTGCCAGTGGACCTACTAGGCGGCAAATGAAGCAGTTCTTC,CASGPTRRQMKQFF
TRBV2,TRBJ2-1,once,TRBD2,TGTGCCAGCAGGGTAGCGGGACTTAACTACAATGAGCAGTTCTTC,CASRVAGLNYNEQFF
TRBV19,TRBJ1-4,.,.,TGTGCCAGTATGGGAACAGGGCGGGAAAAACTGTTTTTT,CASMGTGREKLFF
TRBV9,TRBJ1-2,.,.,TGTGCCAGCAGCGTAGCGATAGGGGGCTATGGCTACACCTTC,CASSVAIGGYGYTF
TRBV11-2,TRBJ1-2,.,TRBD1,TGTGCCAGCAGCTTCGTTCCACAGGGGGAGGGCTACACCTTC,CASSFVPQGEGYTF
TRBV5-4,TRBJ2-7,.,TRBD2,TGTGCCAGCAGCCCCGGACTAGCGGGGGGGCTAGGGTCCTACGAGCAGTACTTC,CASSPGLAGGLGSYEQYF
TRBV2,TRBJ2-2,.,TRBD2,TGTGCCAGCAGTGAATTTGTAGCGGGAGGGCCCAACACCGGGGAGCTGTTTTTT,CASSEFVAGGPNTGELFF
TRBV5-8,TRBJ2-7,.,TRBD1,TGTGCCAGCAGCTTGGCAGGGGGCACTGCCTCCTTACTCGACGAGCAGTACTTC,CASSLAGGTASLLDEQYF
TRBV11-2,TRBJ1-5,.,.,TGTGCCAGCAGCTTAGGTGGGGGGGGGTCACAGCCCCAGCATTTT,CASSLGGGGSQPQHF
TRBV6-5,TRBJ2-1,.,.,TGTGCCAGCAGTTACGGCCAGGGCAATGAGCAGTTCTTC,CASSYGQGNEQFF
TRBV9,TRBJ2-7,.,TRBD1,TGTGCCAGCAGCACCTCCGGGACAGGGACCTACGAGCAGTACTTC,CASSTSGTGTYEQYF
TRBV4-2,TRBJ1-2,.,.,TGTGCCAGCAGCCAAGCTCACGGGGGGGCACCTGGCTATGGCTACACCTTC,CASSQAHGGAPGYGYTF
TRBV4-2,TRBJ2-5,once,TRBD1,TGTGCCAGCAGCCTGGGGGGTGGACAGGGGTGGCAAGAGACCCAGTACTTC,CASSLGGGQGWQETQYF
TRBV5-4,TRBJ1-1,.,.,TGTGCCAGCAGCCTGGACATGAACACTGAAGCTTTCTTT,CASSLDMNTEAFF
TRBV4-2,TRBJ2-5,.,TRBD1,TGTGCCAGCAGCCAGGGACAGGGTGGAGTCCGGGAGACCCAGTACTTC,CASSQGQGGVRETQYF
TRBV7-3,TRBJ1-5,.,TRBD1,TGTGCCAGCAGCATCGACAGGGATCAGCCCCAGCATTTT,CASSIDRDQPQHF
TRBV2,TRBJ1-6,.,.,TGTGCCAGCAGAGGACAGTTACTGGACAATTCACCCCTCCACTTT,CASRGQLLDNSPLHF
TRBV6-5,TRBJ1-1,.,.,TGTGCCAGCAGTTATGGGCAGTTGAACACTGAAGCTTTCTTT,CASSYGQLNTEAFF
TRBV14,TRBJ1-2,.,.,TGTGCCAGCAGCCGATGGGCGGGCTGGAACTATGGCTACACCTTC,CASSRWAGWNYGYTF
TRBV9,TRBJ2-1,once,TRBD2,TGTGCCAGCAGCGGGGCTAGCGGGACGGGGGCCTATGAGCAGTTCTTC,CASSGASGTGAYEQFF
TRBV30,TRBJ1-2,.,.,TGTGCCTGGAGACGACTCACACCGAGGGAGGGCTACACCTTC,CAWRRLTPREGYTF
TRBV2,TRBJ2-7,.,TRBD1,TGTGCCAGAAACAGGGGGCTAGGGTACGAGCAGTACTTC,CARNRGLGYEQYF
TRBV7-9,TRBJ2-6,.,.,TGTGCCAGCAGCTTGGCCTCTGGGGCCAACGTCCTGACTTTC,CASSLASGANVLTF
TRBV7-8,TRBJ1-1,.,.,TGTGCCAGCAGCTTAGCGGGGGGGGAGGTGGCTGAAGCTTTCTTT,CASSLAGGEVAEAFF